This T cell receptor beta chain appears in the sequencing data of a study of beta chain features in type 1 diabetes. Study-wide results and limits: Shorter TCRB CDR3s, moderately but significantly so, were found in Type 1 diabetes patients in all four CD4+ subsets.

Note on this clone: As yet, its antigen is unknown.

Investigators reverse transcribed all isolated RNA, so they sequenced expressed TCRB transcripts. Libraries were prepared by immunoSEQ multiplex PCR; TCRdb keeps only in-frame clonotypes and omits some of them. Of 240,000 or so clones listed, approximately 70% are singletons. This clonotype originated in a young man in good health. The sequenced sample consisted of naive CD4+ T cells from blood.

The chain's CDR3 is CASSSVLKRGVNYGYTF. The CDR3 coding sequence is TGTGCCAGCAGTTCCGTTTTGAAGAGAGGGGTAAACTATGGCTACACCTTC. This rearrangement joins TRBV27 to TRBJ1-2, with D perhaps matching TRBD1 (5 bases). Looked up from germline, CDR1 is MNHEY and CDR2 is SMNVEV (reference sequence). The CDR3 consists of 17 residues. Trimming removed 4 bases at V and 2 bases at J, with 20 bases between.